This is a list of T cell receptor beta chains from one sample in a study of blood T cell repertoires in COVID-19. The protocol was immunoSEQ multiplex PCR, while the TCRdb copy is restricted to in-frame clones and leaves out a portion. The table has around 150,000 clones, around 87% seen once. Sequenced: peripheral blood. The receptors shown here come from a woman aged 55-70 years with active or convalescent COVID-19. The CDR3 runs from the conserved cysteine through the conserved F or W. D genes are given only for firm matches. Size tells how often a clone was seen (once, few, many) or the class of an expanded clone, and some rows leave it out.

-	-	TRBV7-2	TRBJ2-3	TGTGCCAGCAGCGCTATTCCCGCCACAGATACGCAGTATTTT	CASSAIPATDTQYF
TRBD2	-	TRBV12-5	TRBJ2-7	TGTGCTAGTGGTTTGGTCCCCGGTTTTAGCGGGGGGGCGTACTCCTACGAGCAGTACTTC	CASGLVPGFSGGAYSYEQYF
TRBD2	-	TRBV4-2	TRBJ2-3	TGTGCCAGCAGCCAAGACTTTCCGACTAGCGTTCGCACAGATACGCAGTATTTT	CASSQDFPTSVRTDTQYF
-	-	TRBV19	TRBJ2-3	TGTGCCAGTAGTATATTGGCGGGATCAGATACGCAGTATTTT	CASSILAGSDTQYF
TRBD1	once	TRBV30	TRBJ1-1	TGTGCCATACAGGGGGGAAGCACTGAAGCTTTCTTT	CAIQGGSTEAFF
-	-	TRBV11-2	TRBJ1-1	TGTGCCAGCAGCCCAGATGGGAACACTGAAGCTTTCTTT	CASSPDGNTEAFF
TRBD1	-	TRBV6-2/TRBV6-3	TRBJ2-3	TGTGCCAGCAGTTCCGGACAGGGCGGCGATACGCAGTATTTT	CASSSGQGGDTQYF
TRBD1	-	TRBV18	TRBJ2-7	TGTGCCAGCTCACCACCCGGGACAGGACACTACGAGCAGTACTTC	CASSPPGTGHYEQYF
TRBD1	-	TRBV23-1	TRBJ2-7	TGCGCCAGCATATTCCGGGACAGGGTTCACGAGCAGTACTTC	CASIFRDRVHEQYF
-	-	TRBV15	TRBJ1-6	TGTGCCACCAGCAGAGATCTAAATTCACCCCTCCACTTT	CATSRDLNSPLHF
TRBD1	-	TRBV18	TRBJ1-1	TGTGCCAGCTCACCAACGGAGTGGGGACAGACGAACACTGAAGCTTTCTTT	CASSPTEWGQTNTEAFF